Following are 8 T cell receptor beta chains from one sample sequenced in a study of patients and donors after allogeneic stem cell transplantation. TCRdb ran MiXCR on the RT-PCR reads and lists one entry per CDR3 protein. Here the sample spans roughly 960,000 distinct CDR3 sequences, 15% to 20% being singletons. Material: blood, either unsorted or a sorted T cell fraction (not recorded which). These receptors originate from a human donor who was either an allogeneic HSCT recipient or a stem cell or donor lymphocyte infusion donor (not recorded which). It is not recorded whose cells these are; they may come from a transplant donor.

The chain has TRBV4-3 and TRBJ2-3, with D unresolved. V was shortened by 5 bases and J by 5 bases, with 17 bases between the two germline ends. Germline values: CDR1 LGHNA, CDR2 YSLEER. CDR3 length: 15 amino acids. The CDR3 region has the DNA TGCGCCAGCAGCGTAGGAGTACTCACCGGAGATACGCAGTATTTT. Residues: CASSVGVLTGDTQYF.

CDR3 sequence reads: CASSDMGQGGQETQYF. In nucleotides, the CDR3 is TGTGCCAGCAGTGATATGGGACAGGGGGGCCAAGAGACCCAGTACTTC. This chain uses TRBV2 with TRBJ2-5, with TRBD1 matching 11 bases. With V trimmed by 3 bases and J by 1 base, 4 bases remained unmatched. This CDR3 region has 16 residues. Germline values: CDR1 SNHLY, CDR2 FYNNEI.

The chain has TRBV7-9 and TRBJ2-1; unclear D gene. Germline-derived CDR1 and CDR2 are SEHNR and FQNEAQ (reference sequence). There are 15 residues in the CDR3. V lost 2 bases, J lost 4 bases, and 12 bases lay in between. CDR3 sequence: CASSLTFSFYNEQFF. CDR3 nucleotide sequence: TGTGCCAGCAGCTTAACTTTTAGCTTTTACAATGAGCAGTTCTTC.

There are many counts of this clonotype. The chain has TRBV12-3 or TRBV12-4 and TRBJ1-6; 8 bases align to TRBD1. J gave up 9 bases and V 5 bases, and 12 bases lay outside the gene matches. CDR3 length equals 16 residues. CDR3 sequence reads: CASSLRDRNLGSPLHF. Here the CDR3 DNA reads TGTGCCAGCAGTCTTCGGGACAGGAACCTTGGTTCACCCCTCCACTTT.

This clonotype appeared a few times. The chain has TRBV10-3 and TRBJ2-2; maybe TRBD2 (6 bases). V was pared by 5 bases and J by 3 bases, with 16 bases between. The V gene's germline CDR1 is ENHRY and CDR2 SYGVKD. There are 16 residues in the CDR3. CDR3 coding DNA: TGTGCCATCAGTCGATTCCGGGACTCCCACACCGGGGAGCTGTTTTTT. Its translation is CAISRFRDSHTGELFF.

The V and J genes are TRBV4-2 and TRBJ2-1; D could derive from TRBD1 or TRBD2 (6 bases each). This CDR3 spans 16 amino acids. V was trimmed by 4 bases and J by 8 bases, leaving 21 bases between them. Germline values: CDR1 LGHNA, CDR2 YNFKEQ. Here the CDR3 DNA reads TGTGCCAGCAGCCGACCGGTAGGGGGGCCCAGCGATGAGCAGTTCTTC. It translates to CASSRPVGGPSDEQFF.

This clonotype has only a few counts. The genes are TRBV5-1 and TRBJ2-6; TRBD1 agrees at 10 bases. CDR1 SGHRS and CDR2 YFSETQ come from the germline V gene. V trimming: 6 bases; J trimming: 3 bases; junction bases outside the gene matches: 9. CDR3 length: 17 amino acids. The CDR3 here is CASKEGTGDFGANVLTF. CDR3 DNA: TGCGCCAGCAAGGAAGGGACAGGGGACTTTGGGGCCAACGTCCTGACTTTC.

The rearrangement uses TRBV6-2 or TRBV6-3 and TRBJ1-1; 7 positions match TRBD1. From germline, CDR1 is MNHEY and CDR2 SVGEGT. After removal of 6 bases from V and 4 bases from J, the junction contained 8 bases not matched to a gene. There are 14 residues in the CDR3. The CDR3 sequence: CASSRDRVATEAFF. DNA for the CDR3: TGTGCCAGCAGCAGGGACAGAGTAGCCACTGAAGCTTTCTTT.